What follows are 5 T cell receptor beta chains derived from one specimen sequenced in a study of T cell changes during pregnancy in multiple sclerosis. Profiling relied on immunoSEQ multiplex PCR, and the TCRdb table lists in-frame clones only, not all of them. The data show 40,000 to 55,000 clones, 85% to 90% seen once. Sample: peripheral blood, taken in the first trimester of pregnancy. The receptor set was obtained from a female donor in good health, enrolled as a control in a pregnancy study.

The chain employs TRBV27 and TRBJ2-7; D remains ambiguous. The CDR3 has 12 residues. Germline V lookup: CDR1 MNHEY, CDR2 SMNVEV (reference sequence). The germline V and J ends were trimmed by 4 bases and 6 bases, with 10 bases remaining between them. This CDR3 reads CASSSPLSEQYF. CDR3 in DNA: TGTGCCAGCAGTTCCCCCCTCTCCGAGCAGTACTTC.

This clone was counted a single time. V is TRBV30 and J is TRBJ2-7, with D possibly matching TRBD2 (5 bases). In germline, CDR1 is GTSNPN, CDR2 SVGIG (reference sequence). This CDR3 has 11 residues. V dropped 2 bases and J dropped 3 bases, with 5 bases sitting between them. The CDR3 DNA sequence: TGTGCCTGGAGTCGGGGCTACGAGCAGTACTTC. Its translation: CAWSRGYEQYF.

The chain employs TRBV5-6 and TRBJ2-2, with D maybe TRBD2 (5 bases). V dropped 2 bases and J dropped 3 bases, with 8 bases sitting between them. The germline CDR1 and CDR2 sequences are SGHDT and YYEEEE. The CDR3 contains 14 residues. The CDR3 coding sequence is TGTGCCAGCAGCTTAGGAGGAGACACCGGGGAGCTGTTTTTT. It is translated as CASSLGGDTGELFF.

The chain combines TRBV15 with TRBJ2-6, with 7 bases aligning to TRBD2. CDR1 LNHNV and CDR2 YYDKDF come from the germline V gene (reference sequence). The length of the CDR3 is 17 residues. J lost 0 bases, V lost 2 bases, and 4 bases had no gene match. The CDR3: CATSRTSVSSGANVLTF. The CDR3 region has the DNA TGTGCCACCAGCAGAACTAGCGTTAGCTCTGGGGCCAACGTCCTGACTTTC.

This clone turned up a few times. The chain is built from TRBV28 and TRBJ1-4, with TRBD1 matching over 7 bases. Germline assignment: CDR1 MDHEN and CDR2 SYDVKM. The CDR3 covers 14 residues. V trimming: 7 bases; J trimming: 7 bases; junction bases outside the gene matches: 9. In DNA form, the CDR3 reads TGTGCCAGCACTGATTACGGGACAGTTGAAAAACTGTTTTTT. As protein: CASTDYGTVEKLFF.